The TCR beta chain described here comes from a study of blood T cells in healthy people across ages. In this sample, this clonotype turned up a few times. With a J-beta primer mix and a sample-barcoded 5' primer, a second PCR ran about 7 to 12 cycles. A single record per CDR3 protein comes from TCRdb applying MiXCR to the 5' RACE reads. The sample has 580,000 or so distinct CDR3 sequences, more than 45% seen once. Trimming took off 4 bases at V and 6 bases at J, with 16 bases between the two ends. The CDR3 extends over 14 amino acids. Per the germline V gene, CDR1 is SGDLS and CDR2 is YYNGEE. This rearrangement joins TRBV9 to TRBJ1-2, with unresolved D. This TCR derives from a man older than 75 in good health. What was sequenced was blood. For the CDR3, the DNA is TGTGCCAGCAGCCCTAGCATACAGAGGGATGGCTACACCTTC. This gives the protein CASSPSIQRDGYTF.